Only a few counts were recorded for the clone carrying this T cell receptor (beta chain). Its specificity is not known. The data are from a study of shared clonotypes between healthy human individuals. Looking at the study overall: With ages of 18 to 49, the donors were a couple of women and a few men. Regarding the study as a whole: When compared with the clonotypes that were shared by all four sorted-subset donors, the non-shared clonotypes turned out to have lower generation probabilities. Represented diversity, genetic and exposure-history alike, was limited by few donors.

The junction had 10 bases not matched to a gene; V was cut back by 6 bases and J by 2 bases. Germline V lookup: CDR1 MDHEN, CDR2 SYDVKM. The CDR3 runs to 17 residues. Method: immunoSEQ multiplex PCR; TCRdb's copy keeps in-frame clones and lacks some. The sample consists of approximately 240,000 clones, 60% to 80% of them appearing once. V is TRBV28 and J is TRBJ2-1; 10 nucleotides agree with TRBD2. This TCR was sampled from a young man in good health. The specimen sequenced was memory CD4+ T cells sorted from blood. Subset specified: CD45RA-negative fraction. CDR3 residues: CASSSASGRGTYNEQFF. CDR3 nucleotides: TGTGCCAGCAGCTCCGCTAGCGGGAGAGGGACCTACAATGAGCAGTTCTTC.